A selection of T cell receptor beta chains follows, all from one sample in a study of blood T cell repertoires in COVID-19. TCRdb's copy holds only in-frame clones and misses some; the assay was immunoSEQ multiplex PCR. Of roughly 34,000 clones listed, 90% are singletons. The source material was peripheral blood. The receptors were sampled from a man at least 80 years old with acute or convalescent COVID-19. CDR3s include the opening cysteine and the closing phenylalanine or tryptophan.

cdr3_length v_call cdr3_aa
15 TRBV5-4 CASSFGAGSTDTQYF
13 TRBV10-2 CASRTDPYQPQHF
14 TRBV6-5 CASSSAGTLYEQYF
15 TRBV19 CASSIGDRVSYEQYF
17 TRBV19 CASTKVDRGPGANVLTF
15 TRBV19 CASSIRGPSNQPQHF
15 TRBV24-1 CATSAPSQGNYGYTF
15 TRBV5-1 CASSPGGLDNYGYTF
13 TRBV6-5 CASTDKFNQPQHF
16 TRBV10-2 CASSLTGTGKFYEQYF
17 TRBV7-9 CASSSLWAGSSGNTIYF
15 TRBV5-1 CASSLEGGRTGELFF
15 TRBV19 CASSIEVTGNTEAFF
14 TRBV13 CASRSGALGEKLFF